This T cell receptor (beta chain) was sequenced for a study of T cell repertoires in cytomegalovirus infection. At the level of the study: Recently identified HLA-C-restricted CMV epitopes and well-studied HLA-B-restricted CMV epitopes were used by the study. In public TCR beta signatures, there were indications of both CMV infection and matching HLA type.

Regarding the study as a whole: Individuals carrying CMV plus the relevant HLA were identified by cumulative frequency of public TCR beta families.

Comment on this clonotype: Antigen unknown.

Via MiXCR, TCRdb re-called the reads, giving one row per CDR3 protein. The sample holds approximately 910,000 distinct CDR3 sequences, 31% seen once. There are 17 residues in the CDR3. Germline CDR1 SGHDN, CDR2 FVKESK. V dropped 0 bases and J dropped 0 bases, with 11 bases sitting between them. Sequencing was performed on cultured CD8+ T cells from PBMCs, taken from culture after CMV antigen stimulation. This chain uses TRBV14 with TRBJ1-4; no definite D call. The receptor comes from a human donor in good health (CMV status not recorded). Some clones in this sample may be carry-over from other donors' samples. The CDR3 sequence: CASSQDLDLTTNEKLFF. CDR3 DNA sequence: TGTGCCAGCAGCCAAGATCTGGACCTAACAACTAATGAAAAACTGTTTTTT.